This T cell receptor (beta chain) originates from a study of T-cell reconstitution after alpha-beta-depleted transplantation in children. For TCRbeta, the library was prepared with unique molecular identifiers. From the PCR reads, TCRdb called clonotypes with MiXCR, one entry per CDR3 protein. The sample records 70,000 to 95,000 distinct CDR3 sequences, around 16% being singletons. The CDR3 has 12 residues. Deletions cut 5 bases from V and 7 bases from J, with 15 bases between. Looked up from germline, CDR1 is DFQATT and CDR2 is SNEGSKA (reference sequence). The rearrangement uses TRBV20-1 and TRBJ2-7; D gene uncertain. The sequence derives from a male patient aged 2 to 10 who had a stem cell transplant for acute lymphoblastic leukemia, so the T cells may come from the graft donor. This specimen consisted of PBMCs, mostly from graft donor cells, obtained 180 days after TCRalphabeta/CD19-depleted stem cell transplant. The CDR3 sequence is CSAPGPVGEQYF. The CDR3 nucleotides are TGCAGTGCTCCTGGCCCGGTCGGGGAGCAGTACTTC.